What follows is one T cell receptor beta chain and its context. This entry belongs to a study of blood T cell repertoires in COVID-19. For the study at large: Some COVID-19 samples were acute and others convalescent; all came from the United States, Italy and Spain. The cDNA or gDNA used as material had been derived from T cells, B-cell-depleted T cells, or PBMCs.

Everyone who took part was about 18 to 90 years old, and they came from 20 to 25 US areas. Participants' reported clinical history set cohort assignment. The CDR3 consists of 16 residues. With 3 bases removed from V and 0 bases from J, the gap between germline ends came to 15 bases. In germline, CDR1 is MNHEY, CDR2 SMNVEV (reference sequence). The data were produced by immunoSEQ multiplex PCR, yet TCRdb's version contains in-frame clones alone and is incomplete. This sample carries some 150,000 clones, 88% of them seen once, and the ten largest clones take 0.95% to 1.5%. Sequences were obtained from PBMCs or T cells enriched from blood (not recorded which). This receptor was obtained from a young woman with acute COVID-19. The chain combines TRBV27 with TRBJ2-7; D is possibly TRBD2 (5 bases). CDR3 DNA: TGTGCCAGCAGTTTCGGGATTGGCATCAGCTCCTACGAGCAGTACTTC. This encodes CASSFGIGISSYEQYF.